These T cell receptor beta chains were read from a single sample in a study of PD-1 blockade in mismatch repair-deficient tumors. The repertoire was sequenced with immunoSEQ multiplex PCR; TCRdb's copy has only in-frame clones and lacks some. The table has some 120,000 clones, about nine tenths seen once. The sequencing used peripheral blood, collected 70 to 73 weeks after starting pembrolizumab. Every receptor here comes from an adult with mismatch repair-deficient cancer. Each CDR3 is given with its conserved first and last residue. D genes are given only for firm matches. For some rows the clone size is stated as once, few or many, or as a class when expanded; others skip it.

V: TRBV28
D: NA
J: TRBJ2-7
size: few
DNA: TGTGCCAGCAGCCACAGTCGCGAGCAGTACTTC
CDR3: CASSHSREQYF

V: TRBV7-8
D: TRBD2
J: TRBJ2-7
size: NA
DNA: TGTGCCAGCAGCTTGGCCGGGACTAGCCTTTACGAGCAGTACTTC
CDR3: CASSLAGTSLYEQYF

V: TRBV9
D: NA
J: TRBJ1-2
size: NA
DNA: TGTGCCAGCAGCGTAGGAGGAAACTATGGCTACACCTTC
CDR3: CASSVGGNYGYTF

V: TRBV29-1
D: NA
J: TRBJ1-4
size: NA
DNA: TGCAGCGTTATTCTGGGGGAAAAACTGTTTTTT
CDR3: CSVILGEKLFF

V: TRBV19
D: NA
J: TRBJ2-7
size: NA
DNA: TGTGCCAGTAGCCCGAGCGGGACACACTCCTACGAGCAGTACTTC
CDR3: CASSPSGTHSYEQYF

V: TRBV5-6
D: TRBD1
J: TRBJ1-2
size: once
DNA: TGTGCCAGCAGACTGATCCCTAGGACAGGGTTCGACTATGGCTACACCTTC
CDR3: CASRLIPRTGFDYGYTF

V: TRBV15
D: TRBD1
J: TRBJ2-3
size: NA
DNA: TGTGCCACCAGCGGAATCCGGGACAGGGTTATCGCAGATACGCAGTATTTT
CDR3: CATSGIRDRVIADTQYF

V: TRBV12-5
D: TRBD2
J: TRBJ2-2
size: NA
DNA: TGTGCTAGTGGTAGGCTGCTAGCGGGACGGGTGAACACCGGGGAGCTGTTTTTT
CDR3: CASGRLLAGRVNTGELFF

V: TRBV6-1
D: NA
J: TRBJ2-2
size: few
DNA: TGTGCCAGCAGTCCCTACGTGGAGGGCACCGGGGAGCTGTTTTTT
CDR3: CASSPYVEGTGELFF

V: TRBV30
D: NA
J: TRBJ1-3
size: NA
DNA: TGTGCCTGGACCTTTCGGAAACTTCGCTCTGGAAACACCATATATTTT
CDR3: CAWTFRKLRSGNTIYF

V: TRBV6-6
D: TRBD2
J: TRBJ2-1
size: NA
DNA: TGTGCCAGCAGCCGCGGGGGAGTGGGTTTATACAATGAGCAGTTCTTC
CDR3: CASSRGGVGLYNEQFF

V: TRBV30
D: NA
J: TRBJ2-7
size: NA
DNA: TGTGCCTGGAGTGTAGGGACACTTTACGAGCAGTACTTC
CDR3: CAWSVGTLYEQYF

V: TRBV5-1
D: TRBD2
J: TRBJ2-7
size: NA
DNA: TGCGCCAGCAGCTTGGCCCTAGCGGGTTTAGTCTACGAGCAGTACTTC
CDR3: CASSLALAGLVYEQYF

V: TRBV7-9
D: TRBD1
J: TRBJ2-1
size: NA
DNA: TGTGCCAGCAGCCCCGCCACCGGGACAGGGGTGTATGAGCAGTTCTTC
CDR3: CASSPATGTGVYEQFF

V: TRBV27
D: NA
J: TRBJ1-5
size: NA
DNA: TGTGCCAGCAGTTTCGGACTTCCTGGGAATCAGCCCCAGCATTTT
CDR3: CASSFGLPGNQPQHF

V: TRBV5-4
D: NA
J: TRBJ2-7
size: NA
DNA: TGTGCCAGCAGCTTGGGGGGGGATTGGAAGCAGTACTTC
CDR3: CASSLGGDWKQYF

V: TRBV14
D: NA
J: TRBJ2-5
size: once
DNA: TGTGCCAGCAGCCAACTTAGAGAGACCCAGTACTTC
CDR3: CASSQLRETQYF

V: TRBV7-9
D: NA
J: TRBJ2-7
size: NA
DNA: TGTGCCAGCAGCTTAGGTGGGGACCCTACCTACTTC
CDR3: CASSLGGDPTYF

V: TRBV28
D: NA
J: TRBJ1-1
size: NA
DNA: TGTGCCAGCCGGGGGAGGGCTGAAGCTTTCTTT
CDR3: CASRGRAEAFF

V: TRBV4-1
D: NA
J: TRBJ2-7
size: NA
DNA: TGCGCCAGCAGCTCCATCTCCGGAACGGGGGAGCAGTACTTC
CDR3: CASSSISGTGEQYF

V: TRBV30
D: TRBD2
J: TRBJ2-1
size: NA
DNA: TGTGCCTGGACTAGCGGCTACAATGAGCAGTTCTTC
CDR3: CAWTSGYNEQFF

V: TRBV5-1
D: NA
J: TRBJ2-7
size: NA
DNA: TGCGCCAGCAGTTTAGCCAGGGGCTACGAGCAGTACTTC
CDR3: CASSLARGYEQYF

V: TRBV11-2
D: NA
J: TRBJ1-4
size: NA
DNA: TGTGCCAGCACTAACAGGGACATTGGGGAAAAACTGTTTTTT
CDR3: CASTNRDIGEKLFF

V: TRBV5-6
D: TRBD2
J: TRBJ2-7
size: NA
DNA: TGTGCCAGCAGCTTGGTGGGGGAGGGTTGGGGCGAGCAGTACTTC
CDR3: CASSLVGEGWGEQYF

V: TRBV5-8
D: TRBD1
J: TRBJ1-1
size: NA
DNA: TGTGCCAGCAGCTTAGGACAGGGGGCTACTGAAGCTTTCTTT
CDR3: CASSLGQGATEAFF

V: TRBV6-5
D: TRBD1
J: TRBJ2-7
size: NA
DNA: TGTGCCAGCAGTTTAACGACAGGGAGAGCCTACGAGCAGTACTTC
CDR3: CASSLTTGRAYEQYF

V: TRBV19
D: NA
J: TRBJ1-1
size: NA
DNA: TGTGCCAGTAGTATTAAGCCGGGGGCGACTGAAGCTTTCTTT
CDR3: CASSIKPGATEAFF

V: TRBV5-8
D: NA
J: TRBJ1-2
size: NA
DNA: TGTGCCAGCAGCCTGTCGGGCACCAACTATGGCTACACCTTC
CDR3: CASSLSGTNYGYTF

V: TRBV15
D: NA
J: TRBJ2-1
size: NA
DNA: TGTGCCACCAGGACGGGGAGCGACTGGGGTGAGCAGTTCTTC
CDR3: CATRTGSDWGEQFF

V: TRBV27
D: TRBD2
J: TRBJ2-1
size: once
DNA: TGTGCCAGCAGTCCAGGACTAGCGGGAGGCAATGAGCAGTTCTTC
CDR3: CASSPGLAGGNEQFF

V: TRBV6-6
D: NA
J: TRBJ1-1
size: few
DNA: TGTGCCAGCAGGGACACTGAAGCTTTCTTT
CDR3: CASRDTEAFF

V: TRBV2
D: TRBD1
J: TRBJ2-7
size: NA
DNA: TGTGCCAGCAGAAGGGACAGGAATAACTACGAGCAGTACTTC
CDR3: CASRRDRNNYEQYF

V: TRBV7-9
D: NA
J: TRBJ2-1
size: NA
DNA: TGTGCCAGCAGCTTAGCCACCTGGGCTGAGCAGTTCTTC
CDR3: CASSLATWAEQFF

V: TRBV7-9
D: NA
J: TRBJ1-3
size: NA
DNA: TGTGCCAGCAGCCAGCGACGGGACTCTGGAAACACCATATATTTT
CDR3: CASSQRRDSGNTIYF

V: TRBV15
D: TRBD2
J: TRBJ2-7
size: NA
DNA: TGTGCCACCAGCAGAGGGTTAGCGGGAGGACGCTACGAGCAGTACTTC
CDR3: CATSRGLAGGRYEQYF

V: TRBV10-3
D: TRBD2
J: TRBJ2-1
size: NA
DNA: TGTGCCATCAGGAACAGCGGGAGGGCGGTTGATGAGCAGTTCTTC
CDR3: CAIRNSGRAVDEQFF

V: TRBV6-5
D: NA
J: TRBJ2-2
size: NA
DNA: TGTGCCACCAAATGGGGGCCCGGGGAGCTGTTTTTT
CDR3: CATKWGPGELFF

V: TRBV6-6
D: NA
J: TRBJ2-2
size: NA
DNA: TGTGCCAGCAGTGCCACCCTAAGTGCCGGGGAGCTGTTTTTT
CDR3: CASSATLSAGELFF

V: TRBV27
D: TRBD1
J: TRBJ2-5
size: NA
DNA: TGTGCCAGCAGTTTATCAGTACGGACAGGGCCCCAAGAGACCCAGTACTTC
CDR3: CASSLSVRTGPQETQYF

V: TRBV7-9
D: NA
J: TRBJ2-1
size: NA
DNA: TGTGCCAGCAGCCCCGTGGGGTGGGGTGAGCAGTTCTTC
CDR3: CASSPVGWGEQFF

V: TRBV28
D: TRBD2
J: TRBJ2-1
size: NA
DNA: TGTGCCAGCAGTCTTAAGAGCGGGAGGGCCTACAATGAGCAGTTCTTC
CDR3: CASSLKSGRAYNEQFF

V: TRBV30
D: NA
J: TRBJ1-2
size: few
DNA: TGTGCCTGGAACGCAGGGGAGGTCGATGGCTACACCTTC
CDR3: CAWNAGEVDGYTF

V: TRBV7-8
D: NA
J: TRBJ1-2
size: NA
DNA: TGTGCCAGCAGCTTAGACCTGGGTGCAAATGGCTACACCTTC
CDR3: CASSLDLGANGYTF

V: TRBV6-6
D: TRBD1
J: TRBJ2-7
size: NA
DNA: TGTGCCAGCAGTTATTCACAGGGGGCGGGTGAGCAGTACTTC
CDR3: CASSYSQGAGEQYF

V: TRBV7-2
D: TRBD2
J: TRBJ2-7
size: NA
DNA: TGTGCCAGCAGTCTAGCGGTGGCGGGAGGGGCCTACGAGCAGTACTTC
CDR3: CASSLAVAGGAYEQYF

V: TRBV9
D: NA
J: TRBJ2-7
size: few
DNA: TGTGCCAGCAGCGTAGGGAAGGGACGAGCCTACGAGCAGTACTTC
CDR3: CASSVGKGRAYEQYF

V: TRBV9
D: TRBD1
J: TRBJ1-5
size: NA
DNA: TGTGCCAGCAGCGTAGGGCGGGACAGCGATCAGCCCCAGCATTTT
CDR3: CASSVGRDSDQPQHF

V: TRBV5-5
D: TRBD1
J: TRBJ1-1
size: NA
DNA: TGTGCCAGCAGCACCGGACAGGACCCAGCCTTCACTGAAGCTTTCTTT
CDR3: CASSTGQDPAFTEAFF

V: TRBV5-1
D: NA
J: TRBJ2-1
size: NA
DNA: TGCGCCAGCAGCTTAACAGGGAGTTCCTACAATGAGCAGTTCTTC
CDR3: CASSLTGSSYNEQFF

V: TRBV14
D: TRBD2
J: TRBJ2-3
size: NA
DNA: TGTGCCAGCAGCCTGGGACTAGCTGGAGCTAGCACAGATACGCAGTATTTT
CDR3: CASSLGLAGASTDTQYF

V: TRBV29-1
D: NA
J: TRBJ1-2
size: NA
DNA: TGCAGCGTTGAAGAACAGACAGGCTGGGGTGGCTACACCTTC
CDR3: CSVEEQTGWGGYTF